Listed below are T cell receptor beta chains from one sample, sequenced in a study of STAT5B mutations in CD4+ large granular lymphocyte leukemia. Only in-frame clones appear in the TCRdb table, and some are missing; sequencing was by immunoSEQ multiplex PCR. The sample yields about 19,000 clones, around 84% seen once. Sequenced material: CD4+ T cells from blood buffy coats. These receptors all stem from a human donor in good health. Each CDR3 is given with its conserved first and last residue. A D gene is named only where the DNA matches it firmly. For some rows the clone size is stated as once, few or many, or as a class when expanded; others skip it.

v_gene	j_gene	d_gene	abundance	CDR3nt	CDR3aa
TRBV19	TRBJ1-2	NA	NA	TGTGCCAGTCTCGCTTACGACAGGCACTACTATGGCTACACCTTC	CASLAYDRHYYGYTF
TRBV7-3	TRBJ2-3	NA	NA	TGTGCCAGCAGCCCTAGCGCCCTCACAGATACGCAGTATTTT	CASSPSALTDTQYF
TRBV18	TRBJ1-2	NA	few	TGTGCCAGCTCACCAGTAAGGGGATCCGACAAAGGCTACACCTTC	CASSPVRGSDKGYTF
TRBV6-1	TRBJ2-3	TRBD2	NA	TGTGCCAGCGGTTCGAGGCGGGAGGGCGCAGATACGCAGTATTTT	CASGSRREGADTQYF
TRBV9	TRBJ2-1	TRBD2	NA	TGTGCCAGCAGCGTTTTCGGGGCTAGCGGTTTCTACAATGAGCAGTTCTTC	CASSVFGASGFYNEQFF
TRBV19	TRBJ1-2	NA	NA	TGTGCCAGTAGTATCCCCCAGGGATATGGCTACACCTTC	CASSIPQGYGYTF
TRBV10-3	TRBJ1-2	NA	NA	TGTGCCACGTCCTTCGACGGAGTATCTAACTATGGCTACACCTTC	CATSFDGVSNYGYTF
TRBV15	TRBJ1-2	NA	NA	TGTGCCACCAGCAATAAGTTCCACCGCTATGGCTACACCTTC	CATSNKFHRYGYTF
TRBV7-9	TRBJ1-1	NA	NA	TGTGCCAGCAGCATATCCGGGACACAGAACACTGAAGCTTTCTTT	CASSISGTQNTEAFF
TRBV5-1	TRBJ2-5	NA	NA	TGCGCCAGCAGCTTGGGAGGTCAAGAGACCCAGTACTTC	CASSLGGQETQYF
TRBV27	TRBJ2-3	TRBD2	NA	TGTGCCAGCAGCCCAAGCGGGAGAAATACGCAGTATTTT	CASSPSGRNTQYF
TRBV5-6	TRBJ2-5	TRBD2	NA	TGTGCCAGCAACGGGGACCTAGCGGGAGAGGAGACCCAGTACTTC	CASNGDLAGEETQYF
TRBV10-3	TRBJ2-4	NA	NA	TGTGCCATCAGTGAGTCGAGGGGGGGCGAAGGCATTCAGTACTTC	CAISESRGGEGIQYF
TRBV5-1	TRBJ2-2	NA	NA	TGCGCCAGCAGTCCGGGGGGACAGAACACCGGGGAGCTGTTTTTT	CASSPGGQNTGELFF
TRBV7-7	TRBJ2-5	NA	once	TGTGCCAGCAGCCCCGGGAACCCGGGAGAGACCCAGTACTTC	CASSPGNPGETQYF
TRBV6-5	TRBJ1-4	NA	few	TGTGCCAGCAGTTACTCGGGGGGCAACGAAAAACTGTTTTTT	CASSYSGGNEKLFF
TRBV6-1	TRBJ2-5	NA	NA	TGTGCCAGCAGTGTCCGGGACTTCCAAGAGACCCAGTACTTC	CASSVRDFQETQYF
TRBV28	TRBJ2-3	TRBD2	NA	TGTGCCAGCACCCTTAGCGGGAGTCGGACAGATACGCAGTATTTT	CASTLSGSRTDTQYF
TRBV4-1	TRBJ2-2	NA	NA	TGCGCCAGCAGCCAAGAACCCTTAGGAGGGCCGAACACCGGGGAGCTGTTTTTT	CASSQEPLGGPNTGELFF
TRBV5-8	TRBJ2-1	NA	NA	TGTGCCAGCAGCCAAAGGAGGAACAATGAGCAGTTCTTC	CASSQRRNNEQFF
TRBV6-1	TRBJ2-5	TRBD1	NA	TGTGCCAGCAGTGAAGCGACAGGGGGCGGGAAAGAGACCCAGTACTTC	CASSEATGGGKETQYF
TRBV11-2	TRBJ2-4	NA	NA	TGTGCCAGCAGCGCCCGACTAGGGGAAGCCAAAAACATTCAGTACTTC	CASSARLGEAKNIQYF
TRBV7-8	TRBJ2-2	TRBD2	NA	TGTGCCAGCAGCTTACGTACTAGCGGGATAACCGGGGAGCTGTTTTTT	CASSLRTSGITGELFF
TRBV5-5	TRBJ1-1	NA	NA	TGTGCCAGCAGCTTGGTCAAGGGGGGACCTCTTGAAGCTTTCTTT	CASSLVKGGPLEAFF